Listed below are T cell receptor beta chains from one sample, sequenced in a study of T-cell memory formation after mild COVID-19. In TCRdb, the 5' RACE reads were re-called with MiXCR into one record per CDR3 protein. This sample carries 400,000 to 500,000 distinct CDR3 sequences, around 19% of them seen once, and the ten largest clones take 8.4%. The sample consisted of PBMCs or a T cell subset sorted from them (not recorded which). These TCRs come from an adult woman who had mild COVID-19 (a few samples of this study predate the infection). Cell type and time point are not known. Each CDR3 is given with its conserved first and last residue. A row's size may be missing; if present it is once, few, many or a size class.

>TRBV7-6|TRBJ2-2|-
CASSLVWRPNTGELFF
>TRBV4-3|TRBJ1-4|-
CASSPRTGGGEKLFF
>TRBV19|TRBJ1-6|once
CASSIQVYNSPLHF
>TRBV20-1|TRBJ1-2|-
CSANSYGYTF
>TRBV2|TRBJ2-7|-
CASSRTGDSYEQYF
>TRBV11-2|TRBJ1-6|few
CASSSTPGWNSPLHF
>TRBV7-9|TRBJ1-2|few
CASSSRGGYGYTF
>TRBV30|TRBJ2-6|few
CAWSGTGPPSNVLTF
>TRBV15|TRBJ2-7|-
CATSRDPGVAGTYEQYF
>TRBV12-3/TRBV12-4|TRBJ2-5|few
CASRRTAGGLETQYF
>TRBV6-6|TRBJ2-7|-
CAIPLGAGTYEQYF
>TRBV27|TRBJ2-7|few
CASRRKGDSYEQYF
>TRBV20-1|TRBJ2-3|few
CSVTYETGVIGDTQYF
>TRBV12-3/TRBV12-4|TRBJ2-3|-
CASTKRTLSQYF
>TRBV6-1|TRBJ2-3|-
CASTPVGYTQYF
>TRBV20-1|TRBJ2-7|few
CSATGGGAPSYEQYF
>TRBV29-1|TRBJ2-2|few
CSVEDLAAANTGELFF
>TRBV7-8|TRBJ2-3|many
CASSSRHLTDTQYF
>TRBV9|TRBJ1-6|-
CASSVAGSSYNSPLHF
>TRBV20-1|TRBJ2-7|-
CSQGESYEQYF
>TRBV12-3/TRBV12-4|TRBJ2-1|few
CASSFWSGGNEQFF
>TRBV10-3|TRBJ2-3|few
CAISEPNAGRTSTDTQYF
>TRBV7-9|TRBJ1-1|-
CASSQGYF
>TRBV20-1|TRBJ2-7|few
CSASQSSYEQYF
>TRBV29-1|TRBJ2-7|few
CSVAAWQGVYYEQYF
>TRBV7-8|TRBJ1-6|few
CASSLVGGVNSPLHF
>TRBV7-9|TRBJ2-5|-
CASSWDLALKETQYF
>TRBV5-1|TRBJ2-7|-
CASSLDVRQSGGYEQYF
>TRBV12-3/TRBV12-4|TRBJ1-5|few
CASSNRDGSQHF
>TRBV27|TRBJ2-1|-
CASSSLAGEQFF
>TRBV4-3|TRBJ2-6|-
CASSQDARHSGANVLTF
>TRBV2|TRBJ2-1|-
CASSDSGAYNEQFF